This T cell receptor (beta chain) was captured in a study of quantifying T cell responses using KT2 cells. Overall study context: Reverse transcription used primers in the TCR alpha and beta constant regions.

Different KT2-to-PBMC ratios were created with a constant PBMC count. A single-stranded UMI oligo with SP2 sequence was ligated to cDNA 3' ends. First-round PCR used about 4 cycles and beta primers RC1.1 and RC1.2 covering TRBC1 and TRBC2. Starting with the second PCR, alpha and beta TCR chains went through separate processing. One entry per CDR3 protein results from TCRdb running MiXCR on the UMI-ligation and nested PCR reads. The table shows about 50,000 distinct CDR3 sequences, with 11% occurring only once. Germline CDR1 reads DFQATT; CDR2 reads SNEGSKA (reference sequence). V was cut by 3 bases and J by 1 base, with 15 bases left in between. The CDR3 length is 15 residues.

The chain has TRBV20-1 and TRBJ1-1; D call uncertain. The TCR originated in a human donor. Source material: PBMCs spiked with cells of the T cell clone KT2. In DNA form, the CDR3 reads TGCAGTGCTAGCGGGTTCCGGGGAAGGAACACTGAAGCTTTCTTT. Its translation: CSASGFRGRNTEAFF.